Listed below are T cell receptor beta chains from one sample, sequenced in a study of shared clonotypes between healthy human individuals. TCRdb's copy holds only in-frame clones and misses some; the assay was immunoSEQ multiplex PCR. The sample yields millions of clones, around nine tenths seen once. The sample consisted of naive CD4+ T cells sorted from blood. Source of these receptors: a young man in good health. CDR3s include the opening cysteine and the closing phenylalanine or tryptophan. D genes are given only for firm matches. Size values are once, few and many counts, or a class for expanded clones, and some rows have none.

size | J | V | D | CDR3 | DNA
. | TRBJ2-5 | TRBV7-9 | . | CASSRGQSYQETQYF | TGTGCCAGCAGCCGCGGACAGTCGTACCAAGAGACCCAGTACTTC
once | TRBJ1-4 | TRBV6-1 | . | CASTYTGFEEKLFF | TGTGCCAGTACGTACACAGGGTTCGAGGAAAAACTGTTTTTT
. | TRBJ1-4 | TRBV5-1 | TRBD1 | CASSPDGTGGGEKLFF | TGCGCCAGCAGCCCCGACGGGACAGGGGGTGGCGAAAAACTGTTTTTT
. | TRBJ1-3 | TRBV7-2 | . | CASSHQQGPGNTIYF | TGTGCCAGCAGCCACCAACAGGGTCCCGGAAACACCATATATTTT
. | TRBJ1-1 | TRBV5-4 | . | CASSPRQALNTEAFF | TGTGCCAGCAGCCCCAGACAGGCTTTGAACACTGAAGCTTTCTTT
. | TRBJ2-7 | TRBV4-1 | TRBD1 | CASSQDARTGDASSYEQYF | TGCGCCAGCAGCCAAGATGCCAGGACAGGGGACGCCAGCTCCTACGAGCAGTACTTC
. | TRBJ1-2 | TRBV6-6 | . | CAINGGTDYGYTF | TGTGCCATCAACGGGGGGACCGACTATGGCTACACCTTC
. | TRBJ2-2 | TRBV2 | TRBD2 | CASSVVAGSGELFF | TGTGCCAGCAGTGTGGTAGCGGGGTCCGGGGAGCTGTTTTTT
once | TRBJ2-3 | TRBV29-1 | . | CSVERDSAWGTDTQYF | TGCAGCGTTGAAAGGGACTCCGCCTGGGGCACAGATACGCAGTATTTT
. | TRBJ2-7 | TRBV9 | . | CASSVGVGQSYEQYF | TGTGCCAGCAGCGTAGGTGTTGGACAGAGCTACGAGCAGTACTTC
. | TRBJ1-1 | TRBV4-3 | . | CASSQDGGNTEAFF | TGCGCCAGCAGCCAAGATGGGGGGAACACTGAAGCTTTCTTT
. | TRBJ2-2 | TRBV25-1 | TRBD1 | CASSESGTGAYTGELFF | TGTGCCAGCAGTGAATCCGGGACAGGGGCGTACACCGGGGAGCTGTTTTTT
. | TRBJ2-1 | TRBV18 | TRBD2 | CASSPRLADTYNEQFF | TGTGCCAGCTCACCGCGCCTAGCGGATACCTACAATGAGCAGTTCTTC
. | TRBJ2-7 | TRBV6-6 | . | CASSQLPRTTHYEQYF | TGTGCCAGCAGTCAACTACCCCGGACTACCCATTACGAGCAGTACTTC
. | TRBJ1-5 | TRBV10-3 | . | CAISDRVGQPQHF | TGTGCCATCAGTGACAGGGTTGGCCAGCCCCAGCATTTT
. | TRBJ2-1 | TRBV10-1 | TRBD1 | CASRAGQGGEQFF | TGCGCCAGCAGGGCCGGACAGGGAGGTGAGCAGTTCTTC
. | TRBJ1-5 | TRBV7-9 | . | CASSLAGPSNQPQHF | TGTGCCAGCAGCTTAGCAGGCCCTAGCAATCAGCCCCAGCATTTT
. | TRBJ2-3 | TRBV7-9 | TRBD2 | CASSLGTSGGTSSTDTQYF | TGTGCCAGCAGCTTGGGGACTAGCGGGGGAACGTCTAGCACAGATACGCAGTATTTT
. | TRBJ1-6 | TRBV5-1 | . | CASSDGGDSPLHF | TGCGCCAGCAGCGATGGCGGGGATTCACCCCTCCACTTT
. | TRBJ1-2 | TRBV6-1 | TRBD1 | CASPGQGVDGYTF | TGTGCCAGCCCCGGACAGGGTGTAGATGGCTACACCTTC
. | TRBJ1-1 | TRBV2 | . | CASSVKGTEAFF | TGTGCCAGCAGTGTCAAGGGCACTGAAGCTTTCTTT
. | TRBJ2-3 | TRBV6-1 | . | CASSEQSGSTDTQYF | TGTGCCAGCAGTGAACAGAGCGGAAGCACAGATACGCAGTATTTT
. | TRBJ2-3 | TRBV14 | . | CASSQQRLSTDTQYF | TGTGCCAGCAGCCAACAGCGGCTTAGCACAGATACGCAGTATTTT
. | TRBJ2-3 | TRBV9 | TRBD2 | CASSVGGNTDTQYF | TGTGCCAGCAGCGTGGGGGGGAACACAGATACGCAGTATTTT
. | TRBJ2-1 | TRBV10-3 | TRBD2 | CAISESSREAQFF | TGTGCCATCAGTGAGTCCTCGCGGGAGGCCCAGTTCTTC
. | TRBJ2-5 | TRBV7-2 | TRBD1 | CASSFAGGQQETQYF | TGTGCCAGCAGTTTTGCAGGGGGTCAGCAAGAGACCCAGTACTTC
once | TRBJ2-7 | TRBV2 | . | CASRRLGEFYEQYF | TGTGCCAGCCGAAGACTAGGGGAATTCTACGAGCAGTACTTC
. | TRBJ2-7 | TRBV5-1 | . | CASSLAGGSGSYEQYF | TGCGCCAGCAGCTTGGCCGGTGGGTCAGGCTCCTACGAGCAGTACTTC
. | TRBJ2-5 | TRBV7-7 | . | CASSLVGSQETQYF | TGTGCTAGCAGCTTAGTTGGTTCTCAAGAGACCCAGTACTTC
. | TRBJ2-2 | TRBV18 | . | CASSRAAGELFF | TGTGCCAGCTCCCGGGCAGCCGGGGAGCTGTTTTTT
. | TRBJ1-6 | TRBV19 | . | CASSTPSPMTYNSPLHF | TGTGCCAGTAGTACTCCTTCCCCTATGACCTATAATTCACCCCTCCACTTT
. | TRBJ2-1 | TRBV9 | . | CARPIAPSGVYNEQFF | TGTGCCAGACCCATAGCGCCGTCAGGAGTCTACAATGAGCAGTTCTTC
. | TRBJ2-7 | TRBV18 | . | CASSTSGSSYEQYF | TGTGCCAGCTCTACCTCTGGGTCCTCCTACGAGCAGTACTTC
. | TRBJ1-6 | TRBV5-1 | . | CASSLDDSPNSPLHF | TGCGCCAGCAGCTTGGACGACAGCCCCAATTCACCCCTCCACTTT
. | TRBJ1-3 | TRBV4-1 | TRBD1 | CASSQDWTGGTIYF | TGCGCCAGCAGCCAAGATTGGACAGGGGGCACCATATATTTT
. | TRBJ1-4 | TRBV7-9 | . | CASSLGGTNEKLFF | TGTGCCAGCAGCTTAGGGGGAACTAATGAAAAACTGTTTTTT
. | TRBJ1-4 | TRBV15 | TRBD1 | CATSREPRQGSNEKLFF | TGTGCCACCAGCCGTGAGCCGAGACAGGGGTCTAATGAAAAACTGTTTTTT
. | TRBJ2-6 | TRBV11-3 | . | CASSPRAGANVLTF | TGTGCCAGCAGCCCCCGAGCTGGGGCCAACGTCCTGACTTTC
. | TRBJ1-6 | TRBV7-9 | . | CASSFSGQRNSPLHF | TGTGCCAGCAGCTTCTCCGGACAGCGGAATTCACCCCTCCACTTT
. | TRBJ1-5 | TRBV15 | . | CATSREKSNQPQHF | TGTGCCACCAGCAGAGAGAAAAGCAATCAGCCCCAGCATTTT
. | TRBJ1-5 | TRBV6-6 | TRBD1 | CASSKTGGSGQPQHF | TGTGCCAGCAGCAAAACAGGGGGCTCGGGTCAGCCCCAGCATTTT